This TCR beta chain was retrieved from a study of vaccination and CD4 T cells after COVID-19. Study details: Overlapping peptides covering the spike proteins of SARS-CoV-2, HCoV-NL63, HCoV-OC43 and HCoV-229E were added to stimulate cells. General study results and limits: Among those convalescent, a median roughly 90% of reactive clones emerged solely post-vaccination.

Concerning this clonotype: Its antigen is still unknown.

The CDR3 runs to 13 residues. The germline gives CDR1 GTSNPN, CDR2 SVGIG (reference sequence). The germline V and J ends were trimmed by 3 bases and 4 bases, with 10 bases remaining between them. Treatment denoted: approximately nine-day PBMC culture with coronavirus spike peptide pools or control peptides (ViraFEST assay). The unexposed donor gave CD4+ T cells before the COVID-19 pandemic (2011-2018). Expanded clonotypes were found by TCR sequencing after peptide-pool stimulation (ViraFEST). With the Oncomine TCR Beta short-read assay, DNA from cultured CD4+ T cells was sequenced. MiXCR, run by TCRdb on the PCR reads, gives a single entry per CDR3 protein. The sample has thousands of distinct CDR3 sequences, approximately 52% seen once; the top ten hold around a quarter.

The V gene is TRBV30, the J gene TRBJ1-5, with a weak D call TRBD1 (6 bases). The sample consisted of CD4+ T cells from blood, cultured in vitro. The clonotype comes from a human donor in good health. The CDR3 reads CAWSRQENQPQHF. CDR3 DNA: TGTGCCTGGAGCCGACAGGAAAATCAGCCCCAGCATTTT. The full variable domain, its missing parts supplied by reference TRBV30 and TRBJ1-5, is SQTIHQWPATLVQPVGSPLSLECTVEGTSNPNLYWYRQAAGRGLQLLFYSVGIGQISSEVPQNLSASRPQDRQFILSSKKLLLSDSGFYLCAWSRQENQPQHFGDGTRLSIL.